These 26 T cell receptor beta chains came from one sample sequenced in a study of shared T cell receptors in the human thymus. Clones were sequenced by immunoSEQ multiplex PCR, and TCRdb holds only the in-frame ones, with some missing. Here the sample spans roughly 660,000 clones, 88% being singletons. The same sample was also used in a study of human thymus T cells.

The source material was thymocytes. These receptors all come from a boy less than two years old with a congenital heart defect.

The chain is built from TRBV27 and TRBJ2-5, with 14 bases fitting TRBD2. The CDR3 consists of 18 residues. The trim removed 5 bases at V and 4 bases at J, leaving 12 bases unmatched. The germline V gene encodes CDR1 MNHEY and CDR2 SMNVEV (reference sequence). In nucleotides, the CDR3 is TGTGCCAGCAGTCTTACCGGGACTAGCGGGAGTCTTCCAGAGACCCAGTACTTC. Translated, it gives CASSLTGTSGSLPETQYF.

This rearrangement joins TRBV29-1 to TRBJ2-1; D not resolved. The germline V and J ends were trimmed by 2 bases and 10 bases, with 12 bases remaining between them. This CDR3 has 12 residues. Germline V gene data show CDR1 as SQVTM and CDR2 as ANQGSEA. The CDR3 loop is CSVERMRREQFF. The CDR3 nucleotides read TGCAGCGTTGAAAGAATGAGGCGGGAGCAGTTCTTC.

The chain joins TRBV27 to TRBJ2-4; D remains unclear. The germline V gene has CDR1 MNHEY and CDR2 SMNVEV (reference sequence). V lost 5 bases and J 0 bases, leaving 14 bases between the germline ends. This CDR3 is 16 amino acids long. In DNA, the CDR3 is TGTGCCAGCAGTCCAGACTTGGGTATAGCCAAAAACATTCAGTACTTC. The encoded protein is CASSPDLGIAKNIQYF.

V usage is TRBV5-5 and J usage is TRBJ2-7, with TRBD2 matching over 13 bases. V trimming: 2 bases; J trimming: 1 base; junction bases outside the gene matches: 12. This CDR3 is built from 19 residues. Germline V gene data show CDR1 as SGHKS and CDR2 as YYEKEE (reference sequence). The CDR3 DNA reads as TGTGCCAGCAGCTTAGGGGTTGGACTAGCGGGAGTCGGGTCCTACGAGCAGTACTTC. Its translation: CASSLGVGLAGVGSYEQYF.

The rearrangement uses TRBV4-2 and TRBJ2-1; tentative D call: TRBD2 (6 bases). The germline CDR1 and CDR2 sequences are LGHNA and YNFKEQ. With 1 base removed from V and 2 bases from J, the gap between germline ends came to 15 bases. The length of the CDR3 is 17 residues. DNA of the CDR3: TGTGCCAGCAGCCAAGGGCCCCTTCCGGGAGCCTACAATGAGCAGTTCTTC. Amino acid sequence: CASSQGPLPGAYNEQFF.

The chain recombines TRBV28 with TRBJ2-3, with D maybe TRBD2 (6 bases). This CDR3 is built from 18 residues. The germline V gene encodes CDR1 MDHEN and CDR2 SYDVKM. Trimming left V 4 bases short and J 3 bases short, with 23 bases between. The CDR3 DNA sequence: TGTGCCAGCAGTTCCAACCCATTATTTAGCGGTCTGACAGATACGCAGTATTTT. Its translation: CASSSNPLFSGLTDTQYF. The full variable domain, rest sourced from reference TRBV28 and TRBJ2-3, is DVKVTQSSRYLVKRTGEKVFLECVQDMDHENMFWYRQDPGLGLRLIYFSYDVKMKEKGDIPEGYSVSREKKERFSLILESASTNQTSMYLCASSSNPLFSGLTDTQYFGPGTRLTVL.

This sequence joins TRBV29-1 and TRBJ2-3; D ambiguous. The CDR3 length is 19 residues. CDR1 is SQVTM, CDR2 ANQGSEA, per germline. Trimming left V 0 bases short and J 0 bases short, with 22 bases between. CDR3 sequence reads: CSVEDRQVDLRSSTDTQYF. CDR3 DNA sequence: TGCAGCGTTGAAGATCGACAAGTCGATCTCCGATCTAGCACAGATACGCAGTATTTT.

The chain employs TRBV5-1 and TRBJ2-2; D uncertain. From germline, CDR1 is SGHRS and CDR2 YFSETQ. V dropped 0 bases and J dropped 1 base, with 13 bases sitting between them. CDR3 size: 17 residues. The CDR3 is CASSLDDTILNTGELFF. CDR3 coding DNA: TGCGCCAGCAGCTTGGACGACACGATATTGAACACCGGGGAGCTGTTTTTT.

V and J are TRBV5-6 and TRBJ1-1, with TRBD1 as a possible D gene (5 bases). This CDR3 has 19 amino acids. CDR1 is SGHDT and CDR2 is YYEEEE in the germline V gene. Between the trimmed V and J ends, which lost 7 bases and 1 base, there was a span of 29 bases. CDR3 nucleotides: TGTGCCAGCTTCGGGGGAGGAAGCTTGGATATCGAGGAGAACACTGAAGCTTTCTTT. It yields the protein CASFGGGSLDIEENTEAFF.

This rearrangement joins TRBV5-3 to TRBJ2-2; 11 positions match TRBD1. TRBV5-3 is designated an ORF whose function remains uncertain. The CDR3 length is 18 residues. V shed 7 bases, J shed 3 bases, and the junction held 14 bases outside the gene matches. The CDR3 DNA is TGTGCCAGATCAGAACCCGGGACAGGGGGTATTGACACCGGGGAGCTGTTTTTT. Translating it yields CARSEPGTGGIDTGELFF.

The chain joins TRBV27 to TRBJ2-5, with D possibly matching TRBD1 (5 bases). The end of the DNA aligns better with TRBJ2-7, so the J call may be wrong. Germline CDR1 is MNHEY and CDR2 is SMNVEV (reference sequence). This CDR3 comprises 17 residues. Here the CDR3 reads CASSSPSGQLLRYEQYF. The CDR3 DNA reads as TGTGCCAGCAGTTCCCCCTCAGGGCAACTTTTGAGGTACGAGCAGTACTTC.

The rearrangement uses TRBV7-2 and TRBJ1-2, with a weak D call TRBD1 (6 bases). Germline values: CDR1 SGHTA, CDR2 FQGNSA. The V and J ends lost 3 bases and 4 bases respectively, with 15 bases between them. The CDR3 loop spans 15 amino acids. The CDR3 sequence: CASSLGQRAGYGYTF. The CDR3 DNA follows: TGTGCCAGCAGCTTGGGACAAAGAGCTGGCTATGGCTACACCTTC.

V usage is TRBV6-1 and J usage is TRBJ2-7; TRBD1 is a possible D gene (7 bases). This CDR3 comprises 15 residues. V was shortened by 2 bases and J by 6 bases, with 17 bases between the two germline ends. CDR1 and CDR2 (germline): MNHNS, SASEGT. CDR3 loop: CASSEIWRGLCEQYF. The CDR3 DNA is TGTGCCAGCAGTGAAATTTGGAGGGGGCTATGCGAGCAGTACTTC.

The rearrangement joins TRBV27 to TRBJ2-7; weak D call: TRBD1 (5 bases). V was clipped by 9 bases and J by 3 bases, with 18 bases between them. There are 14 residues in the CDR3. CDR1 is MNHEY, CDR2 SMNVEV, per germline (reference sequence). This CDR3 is CASTPSREDYEQYF. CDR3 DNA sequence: TGTGCCAGTACTCCCTCCAGGGAAGACTACGAGCAGTACTTC.

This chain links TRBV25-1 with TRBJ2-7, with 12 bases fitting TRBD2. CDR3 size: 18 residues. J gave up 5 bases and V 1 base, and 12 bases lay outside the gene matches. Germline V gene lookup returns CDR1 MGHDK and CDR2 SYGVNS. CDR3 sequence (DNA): TGTGCCAGCAGTGAATCAGGACTAGCGGGATCCTTGGGAGACGAGCAGTACTTC. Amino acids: CASSESGLAGSLGDEQYF.

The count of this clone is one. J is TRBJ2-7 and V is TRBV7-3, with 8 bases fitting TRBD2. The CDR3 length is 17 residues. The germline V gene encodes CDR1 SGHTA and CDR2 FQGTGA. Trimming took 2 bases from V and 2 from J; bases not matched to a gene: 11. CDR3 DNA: TGTGCCAGCAGCTTAGGTTTGAGGGGACTAGGTCCCTACGAGCAGTACTTC. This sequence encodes CASSLGLRGLGPYEQYF.

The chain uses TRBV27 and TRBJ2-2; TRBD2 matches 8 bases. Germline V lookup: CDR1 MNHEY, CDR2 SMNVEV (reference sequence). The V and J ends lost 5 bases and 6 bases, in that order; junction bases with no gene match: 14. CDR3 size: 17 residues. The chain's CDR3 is CASSPRGSGSRSGELFF. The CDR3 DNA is TGTGCCAGCAGTCCCAGAGGGAGCGGGAGTCGGTCCGGGGAGCTGTTTTTT.

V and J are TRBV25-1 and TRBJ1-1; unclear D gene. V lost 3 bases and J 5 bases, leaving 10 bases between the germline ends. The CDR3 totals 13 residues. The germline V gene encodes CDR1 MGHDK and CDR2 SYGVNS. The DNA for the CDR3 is TGTGCCAGCAGTGAGGAGGGAGGGACTGAAGCTTTCTTT. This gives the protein CASSEEGGTEAFF.

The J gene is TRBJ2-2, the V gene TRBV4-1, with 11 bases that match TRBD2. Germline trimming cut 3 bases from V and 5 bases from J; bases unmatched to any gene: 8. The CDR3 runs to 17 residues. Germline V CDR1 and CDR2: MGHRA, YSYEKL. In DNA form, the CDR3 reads TGCGCCAGCAGCCATCCTACAACTAGCGGGAGTACCGGGGAGCTGTTTTTT. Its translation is CASSHPTTSGSTGELFF.

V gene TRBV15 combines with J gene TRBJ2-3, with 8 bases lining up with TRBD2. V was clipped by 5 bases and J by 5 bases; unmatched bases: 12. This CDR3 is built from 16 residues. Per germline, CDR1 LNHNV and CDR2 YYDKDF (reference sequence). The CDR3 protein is CATSRGGTCVGDTQYF. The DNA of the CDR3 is TGTGCCACCAGCCGGGGGGGGACATGTGTTGGAGATACGCAGTATTTT. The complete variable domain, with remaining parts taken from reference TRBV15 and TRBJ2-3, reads DAMVIQNPRYQVTQFGKPVTLSCSQTLNHNVMYWYQQKSSQAPKLLFHYYDKDFNNEADTPDNFQSRRPNTSFCFLDIRSPGLGDTAMYLCATSRGGTCVGDTQYFGPGTRLTVL.

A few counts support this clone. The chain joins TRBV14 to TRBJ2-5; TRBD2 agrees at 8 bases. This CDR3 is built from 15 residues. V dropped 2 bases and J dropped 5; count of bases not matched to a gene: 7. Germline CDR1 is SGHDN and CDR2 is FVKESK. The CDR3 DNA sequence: TGTGCCAGCAGCCAAATCGGGAGGGCCAAGGAGACCCAGTACTTC. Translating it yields CASSQIGRAKETQYF.

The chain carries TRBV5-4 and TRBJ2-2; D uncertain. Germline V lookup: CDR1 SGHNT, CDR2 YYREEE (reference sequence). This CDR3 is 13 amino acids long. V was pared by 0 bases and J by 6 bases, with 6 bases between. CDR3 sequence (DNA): TGTGCCAGCAGCTTGGGAGCACCCGGGGAGCTGTTTTTT. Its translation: CASSLGAPGELFF.

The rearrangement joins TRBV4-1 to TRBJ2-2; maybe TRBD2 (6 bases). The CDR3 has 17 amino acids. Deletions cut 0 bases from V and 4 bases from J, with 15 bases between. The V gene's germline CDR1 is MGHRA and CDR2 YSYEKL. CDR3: CASSQDRGARGTGELFF. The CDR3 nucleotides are TGCGCCAGCAGCCAAGATCGAGGGGCGCGGGGCACCGGGGAGCTGTTTTTT.

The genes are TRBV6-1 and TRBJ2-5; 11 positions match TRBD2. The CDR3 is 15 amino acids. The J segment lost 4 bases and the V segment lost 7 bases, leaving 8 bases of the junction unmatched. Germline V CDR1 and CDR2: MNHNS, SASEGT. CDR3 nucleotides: TGTGCCAGCATCTCGGGACTAGCGGTGCGAGAGACCCAGTACTTC. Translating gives CASISGLAVRETQYF.

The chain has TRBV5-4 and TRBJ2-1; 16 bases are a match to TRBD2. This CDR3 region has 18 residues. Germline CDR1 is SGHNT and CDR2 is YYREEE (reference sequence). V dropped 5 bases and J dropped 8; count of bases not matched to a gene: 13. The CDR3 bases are TGTGCCAGCAGACCGGGACTAGCGGGAGGGCAATGGGCAGATGAGCAGTTCTTC. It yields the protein CASRPGLAGGQWADEQFF.

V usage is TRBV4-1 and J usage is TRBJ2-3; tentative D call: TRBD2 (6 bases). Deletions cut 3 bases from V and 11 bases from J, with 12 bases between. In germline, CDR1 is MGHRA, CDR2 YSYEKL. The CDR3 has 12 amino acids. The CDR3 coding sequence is TGCGCCAGCAGCCAGGTGGGGAGGTGGCAGTATTTT. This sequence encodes CASSQVGRWQYF.